The present T cell receptor (beta chain) was sequenced within a study of control samples from healthy donors and cancer patients. Some clones are missing from TCRdb's copy, which holds only in-frame ones; the method was immunoSEQ multiplex PCR. The sample carries roughly 170,000 clones, about 91% recorded once. The V and J ends lost 1 base and 2 bases respectively, with 15 bases between them. The CDR3 is 16 amino acids. The germline CDR1 and CDR2 sequences are SGHVS and FQNEAQ. The material sequenced was blood. The sequence derives from a woman aged 40 to 50 in good health. The chain carries TRBV7-8 and TRBJ2-7; D may be TRBD1 (5 bases). The CDR3, as DNA: TGTGCCAGCAGCTTAGATATAACAGGATTAGCCTACGAGCAGTACTTC. It encodes CASSLDITGLAYEQYF.